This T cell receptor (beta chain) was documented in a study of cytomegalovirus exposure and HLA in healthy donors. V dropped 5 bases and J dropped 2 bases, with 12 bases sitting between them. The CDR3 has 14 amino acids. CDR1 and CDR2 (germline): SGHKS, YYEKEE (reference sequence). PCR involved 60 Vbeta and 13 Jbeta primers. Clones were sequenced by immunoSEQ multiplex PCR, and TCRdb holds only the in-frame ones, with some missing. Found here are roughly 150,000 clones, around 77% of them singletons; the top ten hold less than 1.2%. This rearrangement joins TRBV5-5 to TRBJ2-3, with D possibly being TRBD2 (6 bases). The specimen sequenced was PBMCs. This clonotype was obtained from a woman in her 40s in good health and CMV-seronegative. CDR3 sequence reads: CASRRGGNTDTQYF. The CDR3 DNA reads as TGTGCCAGCAGGAGAGGCGGGAACACAGATACGCAGTATTTT.